This record concerns one TCR beta chain sequence. TCR beta VDJ combinations and CDR3 sequences were profiled from genomic DNA. TCRdb called the reads again in MiXCR, with one record for every CDR3 protein. The sample has over 250,000 distinct CDR3 sequences, roughly 61% seen once. An expansion of CD8+CD57+ cells by flow cytometry had been shown in patients chosen for sequencing. Trimming at V came to 2 bases and at J to 2 bases, leaving 3 bases not matched to a gene. The germline gives CDR1 SGHVS, CDR2 FQNEAQ. The CDR3 is made up of 15 amino acids. The entry originates in a study of CD8+CD57+ T cells in acquired aplastic anemia. For the study at large: Sorted CD4+ and CD8+ cell DNA averaged 3.2 ug.

This TCR derives from a human donor with aplastic anemia. Source material: sorted CD4+, CD8+, or CD8+CD57+ T cells (not recorded which) from PBMCs. The chain uses TRBV7-8 and TRBJ1-3; 7 positions agree with TRBD1. The CDR3 DNA reads as TGTGCCAGCAGCTTACAGGGGGGAACTGGAAACACCATATATTTT. Amino acids: CASSLQGGTGNTIYF.